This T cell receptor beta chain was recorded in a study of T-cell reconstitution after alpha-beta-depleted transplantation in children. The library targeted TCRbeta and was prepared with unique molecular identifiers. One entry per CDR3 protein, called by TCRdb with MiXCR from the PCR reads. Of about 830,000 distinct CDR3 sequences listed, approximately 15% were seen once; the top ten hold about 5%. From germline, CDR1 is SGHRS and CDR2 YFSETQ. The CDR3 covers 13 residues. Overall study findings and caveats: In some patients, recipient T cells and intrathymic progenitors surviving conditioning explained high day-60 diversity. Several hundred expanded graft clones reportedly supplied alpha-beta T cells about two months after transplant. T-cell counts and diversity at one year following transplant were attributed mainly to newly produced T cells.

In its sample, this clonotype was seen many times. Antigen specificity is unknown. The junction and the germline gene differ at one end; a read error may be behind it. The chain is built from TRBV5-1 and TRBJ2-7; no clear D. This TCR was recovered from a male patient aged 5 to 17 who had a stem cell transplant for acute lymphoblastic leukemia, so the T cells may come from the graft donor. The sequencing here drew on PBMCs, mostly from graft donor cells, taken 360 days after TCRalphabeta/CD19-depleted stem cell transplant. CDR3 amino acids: CASSLALSYEQYF. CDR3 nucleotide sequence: TGTGCCAGCAGTTTAGCCCTCTCCTACGAGCAGTACTTC. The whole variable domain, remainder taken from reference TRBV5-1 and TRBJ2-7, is KAGVTQTPRYLIKTRGQQVTLSCSPISGHRSVSWYQQTPGQGLQFLFEYFSETQRNKGNFPGRFSGRQFSNSRSEMNVSTLELGDSALYLCASSLALSYEQYFGPGTRLTVT.